This T cell receptor beta chain is drawn from a study of cytomegalovirus exposure and HLA in healthy donors. Whole-study results and caveats: A highly shared variant cluster was judged a likely technical artifact. There were around 160 TCR beta chains listed as cytomegalovirus-associated. A previous analysis found most TCR beta V segments productive roughly 90% or roughly 30% of the time.

In this sample, this clone turned up a few times. Its antigen is undetermined. The donors (healthy individuals) were bone marrow donors. Both 60 Vbeta primers and 13 Jbeta primers went into the PCR. The table came from immunoSEQ multiplex PCR; TCRdb's copy has only in-frame clones and leaves some out. The table has around 140,000 clones, roughly three fifths seen once. The sequencing sample was made of PBMCs. The sequence came from a woman aged 35 to 49 in good health and CMV-seronegative.

The CDR3: CASSAGTTGTGELFF. Here the CDR3 DNA reads TGCGCCAGCAGCGCAGGGACTACGGGCACCGGGGAGCTGTTTTTT. This chain joins TRBV5-1 and TRBJ2-2; 7 bases match TRBD2. Germline V CDR1 and CDR2: SGHRS, YFSETQ. The CDR3 runs to 15 residues. V lost 4 bases and J lost 4; bases outside the gene matches: 7.